This TCR beta chain was obtained from a study of T cells in localized non-small cell lung cancer. V gave up 1 base and J gave up 5 bases, with 8 bases separating them. CDR3 length: 14 residues. Germline CDR1 and CDR2: LGHNA and YSLEER. Study results and caveats: Median around 60 top-100 tumor clones were shared with paired adjacent lung. In uninvolved adjacent lung, T cell clonality reached its highest value, exceeding tumor.

A note on this clone: Its matching antigen is unknown.

TCRdb keeps only in-frame clones here, not all; method: immunoSEQ multiplex PCR. The data hold approximately 40,000 clones, with approximately 83% observed a single time. This sequence originates from a man aged 35 to 69 with stage I lung adenocarcinoma. This chain links TRBV4-3 with TRBJ1-4, with a tentative D call TRBD1 (5 bases). The sequences come from peripheral blood, collected before any cancer treatment. CDR3 DNA: TGCGCCAGCAGCCAAGGGCAGGGAAATGAAAAACTGTTTTTT. This translates into CASSQGQGNEKLFF.